The T cell receptor beta chain under discussion was sequenced for a study of beta chain features in type 1 diabetes (dated by TCRdb to 2016 to 2019). Concerning the study at large: No differences in mean age, gender distribution, total cell number or subset yield were found between patients and healthy donors. In the study, TCRB repertoires of sorted circulating CD4+ T cell subsets from recently diagnosed type 1 diabetes patients were compared with those of matched healthy donors. A total of just under 110,000,000 sorted cells were examined across all samples, and RNA yield correlated strongly with the number of cells per subset. Regulatory and stem cell-like memory subsets were isolated from only 8 patients and 8 healthy donors, whereas naive and central memory subsets came from all 28 donors. Points the paper makes about the study in general: Sequencing cDNA rather than genomic DNA could over-represent highly expressing activated cells, although activation and CD3 levels did not differ between groups. Type 1 diabetes patients showed a moderate but significant shortening of TCRB CDR3 length in all four CD4+ subsets. PCR may preferentially amplify shorter templates, but because patient and control samples were amplified and corrected together, any resulting skew would affect both groups equally. Only small numbers of individuals were included in the HLA sub-analyses, which left unresolved whether HLA type had any influence on TCRB rearrangement. The naive, central memory and regulatory TCRB repertoires appeared to resemble one another more closely among patients than among healthy donors. Fewer insertions and more nucleotide deletions at VDJ recombination sites were observed in patients with type 1 diabetes, implying thymic rearrangement abnormalities.

A single peripheral blood draw of approximately 120 mL on average was collected from each donor into heparinised tubes. Naive, central memory, regulatory and stem cell-like memory CD4+ T cells were sorted on a BD FACSAria II using a panel including CD45RO, CCR7, CD25, CD127, CD95 and CD27. A purity above 98% was achieved for all sorted populations. PBMCs were isolated immediately by Lymphoprep density gradient centrifugation and stained directly without culture. To minimize batch effects, samples were stained and sorted in pairs, one healthy donor with one patient per experiment. All of the isolated RNA was reverse transcribed with the High Capacity cDNA Reverse Transcription Kit, so expressed TCRB transcripts were sequenced. Naive, central memory and regulatory T cell samples underwent deep immunoSEQ sequencing, averaging around 4 million total reads per sample. Sorted cells were lysed in RLT buffer, and RNA was extracted using DNase-treated RNeasy Micro or Mini kits according to cell number. To prevent cross-contamination, each cell subset was processed individually, whereas patient and healthy donor samples were processed jointly. Using the immunoSEQ multiplex PCR, TCRB sequences were amplified from cDNA into 87-bp fragments spanning the CDR3 region. Amplicons were sequenced on the Illumina HiSeq platform. Concerning the study's data processing: Synthetic template baselines were used to correct PCR bias computationally, reads within Hamming distance 2 were collapsed, and singletons that could not be merged were discarded. Reads were aligned against IMGT so that V, D and J genes, CDR3 length and insertions or deletions at six rearrangement sites could be assigned. Clonotype counts were normalized to sorted cell number within each subset before computing true diversity and Gini coefficients with the tcR R package. The overlap coefficient, calculated on TCRB nucleotide sequences, was used to measure repertoire sharing. The immuneACCESS repertoire file appears here via TCRdb, limited to in-frame rearrangements. These files lack a portion of the clones; in checked studies, under half of the deficit traces to unresolved V genes, and the cause of the others is not known. The V and J calls and clone size were taken over from that table, and D and trimming were inferred from the DNA. This sample is represented by about 160,000 clones; less than 9.5% of them were singletons. The ten most abundant clones make up approximately 2.3% of the sample.

From its cysteine to its phenylalanine, the CDR3 spans 15 amino acids. CDR3 DNA only is kept here, 45 bases in frame from base 1. CDR1 and CDR2 (GTSNPN, SVGIG) derive from the germline V gene (reference sequence). A distance of 15 bases separates the germline ends of V and J, which lose 4 bases and 2 bases respectively. This clone was seen more than once but under ten times. Which antigen it targets is not known. Base quality data are lacking; no much larger clone is found one base away. This clonotype was sampled from a woman under 30 in good health. The sample comprised central memory CD4+ T cells from blood. The sequence is built from TRBV30 and TRBJ1-3; the D gene assignment is ambiguous. The CDR3 reads CAWTPSGRPGNTIYF. At the DNA level, the sequence is TGTGCCTGGACCCCGAGTGGGCGTCCTGGAAACACCATATATTTT.